This T cell receptor (beta chain) was retrieved from a study of control samples from healthy donors and cancer patients. Clones were read by immunoSEQ multiplex PCR, and TCRdb kept only the in-frame ones, dropping some. The sample yields 18,000 or so clones, about 82% seen once. By proportion, this clone is medium-sized (0.01 to 0.1%). Other DNA sequences in this specimen translate into the identical CDR3. The source is a woman between 65 and 79 years old with colorectal cancer. The sequencing input was PBMCs.

CDR3 sequence reads: CASRQTSSQPQHF. CDR3 bases: TGTGCCAGCAGACAGACATCTTCTCAGCCCCAGCATTTT. V gene TRBV6-5 combines with J gene TRBJ1-5, with D unclear. Germline V lookup: CDR1 MNHEY, CDR2 SVGAGI. The CDR3 loop spans 13 amino acids. Trimming removed 6 bases at V and 6 bases at J, with 12 bases between.